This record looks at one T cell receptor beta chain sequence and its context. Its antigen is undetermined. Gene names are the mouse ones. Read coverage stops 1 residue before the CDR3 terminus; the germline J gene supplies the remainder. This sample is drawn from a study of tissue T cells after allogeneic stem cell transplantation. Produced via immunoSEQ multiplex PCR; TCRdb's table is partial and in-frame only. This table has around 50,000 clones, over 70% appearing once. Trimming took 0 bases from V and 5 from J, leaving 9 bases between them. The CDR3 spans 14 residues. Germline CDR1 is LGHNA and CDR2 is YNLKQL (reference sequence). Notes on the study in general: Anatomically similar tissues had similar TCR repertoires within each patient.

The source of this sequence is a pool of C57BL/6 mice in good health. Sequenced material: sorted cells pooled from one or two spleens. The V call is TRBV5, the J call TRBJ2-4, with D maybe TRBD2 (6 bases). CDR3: CASSQEGGRNTLYF. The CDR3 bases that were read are TGTGCCAGCAGCCAAGAGGGGGGAAGAAACACCTTGTAC.